This TCR beta chain was found in a study of T cells in narcolepsy. Notes on the study in general: Some memory CD4+ repertoires had no autoreactive clone sequences.

For this clone: Its specificity is not known.

Trimming took 5 bases from V and 8 from J, leaving 21 bases between them. Germline V gives CDR1 SEHNR, CDR2 FQNEAQ (reference sequence). There are 16 residues in the CDR3. Assay used: immunoSEQ multiplex PCR; TCRdb lists only in-frame clones, some missing. The table has some 32,000 clones, approximately 79% seen once. V gene TRBV7-9 combines with J gene TRBJ1-4; D gene uncertain. The clonotype comes from a human donor in good health. The sample was memory (CD45RA-) CD4+ T cells from blood. CDR3 coding DNA: TGTGCCAGCAGCCCCGGTCGGGATGTATATGGGGAAAAACTGTTTTTT. It codes for CASSPGRDVYGEKLFF.